One and the same sample provided the 20 T cell receptor beta chains below, sequenced in a study of human T cells and chemical hapten exposure. Time point reported: patch test 1, 2 weeks after DPC sensitization. As for treatment: therapeutic diphenylcyclopropenone sensitization with weekly scalp DPC. TCRdb used MiXCR to reprocess the RACE reads, holding one entry per CDR3 protein. The sample lists under 85,000 distinct CDR3 sequences; 9% to 12% were seen once. The input for sequencing was whole blood, taken in connection with sensitization to the hapten diphenylcyclopropenone (DPC). The receptors stem from a woman in her fifties or sixties with alopecia areata. Some clones in this sample may be carry-over from other donors' samples.

This clonotype was observed a few times. V is TRBV5-5 and J is TRBJ1-3; D remains unclear. V was trimmed by 0 bases and J by 0 bases, leaving 16 bases between them. There are 18 residues in the CDR3. In germline, CDR1 is SGHKS, CDR2 YYEKEE (reference sequence). CDR3 residues: CASSLAGLTFNSGNTIYF. CDR3 nucleotides: TGTGCCAGCAGCTTGGCCGGTCTGACATTCAACTCTGGAAACACCATATATTTT.

This clonotype was seen only a few times. The CDR3 sequence: CASSSFYLEAFF. CDR3 nucleotide sequence: TGTGCCAGCAGTTCCTTTTATCTTGAAGCTTTCTTT. The genes are TRBV6-6 and TRBJ1-1; D unclear. Germline V gene sequence: CDR1 MNHNY, CDR2 SVGAGI (reference sequence). The CDR3 consists of 12 residues. The germline V and J ends were trimmed by 4 bases and 7 bases, with 10 bases remaining between them.

There are many counts of this clonotype. The chain is built from TRBV3-1 and TRBJ2-7; 9 positions match TRBD2. V dropped 4 bases and J dropped 6; count of bases not matched to a gene: 10. CDR3 length: 15 amino acids. Germline CDR1 LGHDT, CDR2 YNNKEL (reference sequence). As DNA, the CDR3 is TGTGCCAGCAGCCCCCTTAGCGGGAGTACGAGCGAGCAGTACTTC. This sequence encodes CASSPLSGSTSEQYF.

The chain couples TRBV25-1 to TRBJ2-7; 7 bases line up with TRBD2. Trimming removed 3 bases from V and 3 bases from J; junction bases left unmatched: 5. CDR3 length: 14 amino acids. Germline V lookup: CDR1 MGHDK, CDR2 SYGVNS. CDR3 amino acids: CASSEGGVFYEQYF. CDR3 DNA: TGTGCCAGCAGTGAGGGAGGGGTCTTCTACGAGCAGTACTTC.

There are many counts of this clonotype. The chain links TRBV14 to TRBJ2-3; unclear D gene. V was shortened by 1 base and J by 2 bases, with 4 bases between the two germline ends. There are 13 residues in the CDR3. CDR1 SGHDN and CDR2 FVKESK come from the germline V gene. The CDR3 here is CASSQGVTDTQYF. The CDR3, as DNA: TGTGCCAGCAGCCAAGGGGTCACAGATACGCAGTATTTT. The full variable domain, in which reference TRBV14 and TRBJ2-3 provide the parts outside the CDR3, is EAGVTQFPSHSVIEKGQTVTLRCDPISGHDNLYWYRRVMGKEIKFLLHFVKESKQDESGMPNNRFLAERTGGTYSTLKVQPAELEDSGVYFCASSQGVTDTQYFGPGTRLTVL.

This chain uses TRBV12-2 with TRBJ2-3; the table names TRBD1, a call not compared with the DNA. TRBV12-2 is assigned pseudogene status. The CDR3 totals 15 residues. CDR3 residues: CASRATGSCTDTQYF. As DNA, the CDR3 is TGTGCAAGTCGCGCGACGGGATCTTGCACAGATACGCAGTATTTT.

The V call is TRBV2, the J call TRBJ1-2; D is unresolved. This CDR3 is 12 amino acids long. V was trimmed by 6 bases and J by 4 bases, leaving 9 bases between them. In germline, CDR1 is SNHLY, CDR2 FYNNEI. CDR3 nucleotides: TGTGCCAGCAGGACCGGGTCCTATGGCTACACCTTC. This gives the protein CASRTGSYGYTF.

This clonotype turned up a few times. The rearrangement uses TRBV18 and TRBJ2-7; no reliable D call. The germline V gene has CDR1 KGHSH and CDR2 LQKENI. The CDR3 is 14 amino acids. V lost 1 base and J 5 bases, leaving 12 bases between the germline ends. CDR3 region: CASSPQPGFDEQYF. The DNA for the CDR3 is TGTGCCAGCTCACCACAGCCCGGTTTCGACGAGCAGTACTTC.

This clonotype was detected only a few times. The rearrangement joins TRBV30 to TRBJ1-1; the D gene is possibly TRBD1 (5 bases). The CDR3 spans 12 residues. The V and J ends lost 3 bases and 5 bases respectively, with 10 bases between them. Germline values: CDR1 GTSNPN, CDR2 SVGIG (reference sequence). The CDR3 loop is CAWRGVWTEAFF. CDR3 DNA: TGTGCCTGGAGAGGGGTTTGGACTGAAGCTTTCTTT.

This chain joins TRBV5-1 and TRBJ2-7, with D maybe TRBD1 (5 bases). The CDR3 spans 16 residues. CDR1 is SGHRS, CDR2 YFSETQ, per germline. With 4 bases removed from V and 3 bases from J, the gap between germline ends came to 20 bases. For the CDR3, the DNA is TGCGCCAGCAGCGATCAGGGAAGGGGCGGTAGCTACGAGCAGTACTTC. Translated: CASSDQGRGGSYEQYF.

This clonotype was found a few times. The chain is built from TRBV19 and TRBJ2-4; TRBD1 is a possible D gene (5 bases). The CDR3 covers 14 residues. Germline CDR1 reads LNHDA; CDR2 reads SQIVND (reference sequence). Trimming shortened V by 0 bases and J by 6 bases, and 9 bases separated the two germline ends. CDR3 bases: TGTGCCAGTAGTATAGATCAGACAGCAAACATTCAGTACTTC. Its translation: CASSIDQTANIQYF.

This clonotype showed up just a few times. The gene calls are TRBV20-1 and TRBJ2-7, with 14 bases matching TRBD2. This CDR3 spans 19 amino acids. Germline V gene sequence: CDR1 DFQATT, CDR2 SNEGSKA (reference sequence). V was pared by 0 bases and J by 1 base, with 11 bases of the junction left unmatched. This CDR3 is CSARDGRLAGGPQSYEQYF. In nucleotides, the CDR3 is TGCAGTGCTAGAGATGGGCGACTAGCGGGAGGGCCTCAATCCTACGAGCAGTACTTC.

In this sample, this clonotype turned up many times. The rearrangement links TRBV30 to TRBJ2-5; 16 nucleotides match TRBD2. The CDR3 has 14 residues. Germline trimming cut 8 bases from V and 4 bases from J; bases unmatched to any gene: 4. Germline loops: CDR1 GTSNPN, CDR2 SVGIG (reference sequence). The CDR3, as DNA: TGTGCCGGGGGGACTAGCGGGAGGGCAGAGACCCAGTACTTC. This sequence encodes CAGGTSGRAETQYF.

The genes are TRBV27 and TRBJ1-5; 7 positions agree with TRBD1. The germline CDR1 and CDR2 sequences are MNHEY and SMNVEV (reference sequence). The ends lost 2 bases at V and 6 bases at J; junction bases unmatched: 10. This CDR3 contains 16 residues. In nucleotides, the CDR3 is TGTGCCAGCAGTTTAAGGGGACAGTTAGGTTTTCAGCCCCAGCATTTT. As protein: CASSLRGQLGFQPQHF.

The gene calls are TRBV18 and TRBJ1-1, with D perhaps matching TRBD1 (6 bases). V dropped 5 bases and J dropped 3 bases, with 16 bases sitting between them. Germline V gene data show CDR1 as KGHSH and CDR2 as LQKENI. The CDR3 loop spans 15 amino acids. The CDR3 coding sequence is TGTGCCAGCTCAAGAGACAGGCGGGGGGACACTGAAGCTTTCTTT. Translation gives CASSRDRRGDTEAFF.

CDR3 in DNA: TGTGCCAGCAGCCCCTGGAGGGCGGGTGAGCAGTTCTTC. Amino acid sequence: CASSPWRAGEQFF. The chain employs TRBV14 and TRBJ2-1, with D possibly TRBD2 on 6 matching bases. V was pared by 4 bases and J by 9 bases, with 13 bases between. The CDR3 has 13 residues. Germline CDR1 reads SGHDN; CDR2 reads FVKESK.

This chain connects TRBV11-2 to TRBJ2-3, with 8 bases identical to TRBD2. The CDR3 has 17 amino acids. In germline, CDR1 is SGHAT, CDR2 FQNNGV. Losses at the gene ends were 1 base for V and 0 bases for J; bases not matched to a gene: 6. CDR3 region: CASSLGSGLASTDTQYF. The CDR3 nucleotides read TGTGCCAGCAGCTTAGGATCCGGACTAGCTAGCACAGATACGCAGTATTTT.

This clonotype was counted between two and nine times. The CDR3 DNA follows: TGTGCCAGCCGCTTGGCCTACGAGCAGTACTTC. This gives the protein CASRLAYEQYF. The chain links TRBV6-2 or TRBV6-3 to TRBJ2-7, with unresolved D. The V gene's germline CDR1 is MNHEY and CDR2 SVGEGT. Between the trimmed V and J ends, which lost 8 bases and 2 bases, there was a span of 7 bases. The CDR3 contains 11 residues.

In its sample, this clonotype was seen many times. The rearrangement links TRBV21-1 to TRBJ1-5. TRBV21-1 is flagged as a pseudogene. The CDR3 consists of 14 residues. The CDR3 spells CASPHEGSGQPQHF. Here the CDR3 DNA reads TGTGCCAGCCCCCACGAGGGTTCGGGTCAGCCCCAGCATTTT.

This clonotype has ten or more counts. V gene TRBV29-1 combines with J gene TRBJ1-6; the D is unclear. CDR1 is SQVTM and CDR2 is ANQGSEA in the germline V gene. V lost 5 bases and J lost 8, with 13 bases in between. The CDR3 totals 13 residues. Here the CDR3 DNA reads TGCAGCGTTTCCTATTCCAGTGATTCACCCCTCCACTTT. Translated, it gives CSVSYSSDSPLHF. The entire variable domain, with the rest obtained from reference TRBV29-1 and TRBJ1-6, is as follows: SAVISQKPSRDICQRGTSLTIQCQVDSQVTMMFWYRQQPGQSLTLIATANQGSEATYESGFVIDKFPISRPNLTFSTLTVSNMSPEDSSIYLCSVSYSSDSPLHFGNGTRLTVT.